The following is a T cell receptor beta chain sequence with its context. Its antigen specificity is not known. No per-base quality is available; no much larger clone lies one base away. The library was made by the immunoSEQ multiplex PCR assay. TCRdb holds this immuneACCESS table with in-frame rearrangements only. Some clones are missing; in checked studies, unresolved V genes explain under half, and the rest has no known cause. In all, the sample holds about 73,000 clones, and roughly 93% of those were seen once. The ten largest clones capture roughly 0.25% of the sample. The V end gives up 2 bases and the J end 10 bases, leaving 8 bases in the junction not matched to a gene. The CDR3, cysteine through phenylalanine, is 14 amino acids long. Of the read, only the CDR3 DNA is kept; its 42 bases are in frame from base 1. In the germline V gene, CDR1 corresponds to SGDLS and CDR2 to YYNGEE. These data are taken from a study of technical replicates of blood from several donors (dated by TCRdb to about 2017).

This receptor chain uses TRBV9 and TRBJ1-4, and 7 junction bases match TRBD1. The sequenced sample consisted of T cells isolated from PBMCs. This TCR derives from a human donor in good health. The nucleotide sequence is TGTGCCAGCAGCGTTCAGGGGGAATGGGGAAAACTGTTTTTT. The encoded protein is CASSVQGEWGKLFF.